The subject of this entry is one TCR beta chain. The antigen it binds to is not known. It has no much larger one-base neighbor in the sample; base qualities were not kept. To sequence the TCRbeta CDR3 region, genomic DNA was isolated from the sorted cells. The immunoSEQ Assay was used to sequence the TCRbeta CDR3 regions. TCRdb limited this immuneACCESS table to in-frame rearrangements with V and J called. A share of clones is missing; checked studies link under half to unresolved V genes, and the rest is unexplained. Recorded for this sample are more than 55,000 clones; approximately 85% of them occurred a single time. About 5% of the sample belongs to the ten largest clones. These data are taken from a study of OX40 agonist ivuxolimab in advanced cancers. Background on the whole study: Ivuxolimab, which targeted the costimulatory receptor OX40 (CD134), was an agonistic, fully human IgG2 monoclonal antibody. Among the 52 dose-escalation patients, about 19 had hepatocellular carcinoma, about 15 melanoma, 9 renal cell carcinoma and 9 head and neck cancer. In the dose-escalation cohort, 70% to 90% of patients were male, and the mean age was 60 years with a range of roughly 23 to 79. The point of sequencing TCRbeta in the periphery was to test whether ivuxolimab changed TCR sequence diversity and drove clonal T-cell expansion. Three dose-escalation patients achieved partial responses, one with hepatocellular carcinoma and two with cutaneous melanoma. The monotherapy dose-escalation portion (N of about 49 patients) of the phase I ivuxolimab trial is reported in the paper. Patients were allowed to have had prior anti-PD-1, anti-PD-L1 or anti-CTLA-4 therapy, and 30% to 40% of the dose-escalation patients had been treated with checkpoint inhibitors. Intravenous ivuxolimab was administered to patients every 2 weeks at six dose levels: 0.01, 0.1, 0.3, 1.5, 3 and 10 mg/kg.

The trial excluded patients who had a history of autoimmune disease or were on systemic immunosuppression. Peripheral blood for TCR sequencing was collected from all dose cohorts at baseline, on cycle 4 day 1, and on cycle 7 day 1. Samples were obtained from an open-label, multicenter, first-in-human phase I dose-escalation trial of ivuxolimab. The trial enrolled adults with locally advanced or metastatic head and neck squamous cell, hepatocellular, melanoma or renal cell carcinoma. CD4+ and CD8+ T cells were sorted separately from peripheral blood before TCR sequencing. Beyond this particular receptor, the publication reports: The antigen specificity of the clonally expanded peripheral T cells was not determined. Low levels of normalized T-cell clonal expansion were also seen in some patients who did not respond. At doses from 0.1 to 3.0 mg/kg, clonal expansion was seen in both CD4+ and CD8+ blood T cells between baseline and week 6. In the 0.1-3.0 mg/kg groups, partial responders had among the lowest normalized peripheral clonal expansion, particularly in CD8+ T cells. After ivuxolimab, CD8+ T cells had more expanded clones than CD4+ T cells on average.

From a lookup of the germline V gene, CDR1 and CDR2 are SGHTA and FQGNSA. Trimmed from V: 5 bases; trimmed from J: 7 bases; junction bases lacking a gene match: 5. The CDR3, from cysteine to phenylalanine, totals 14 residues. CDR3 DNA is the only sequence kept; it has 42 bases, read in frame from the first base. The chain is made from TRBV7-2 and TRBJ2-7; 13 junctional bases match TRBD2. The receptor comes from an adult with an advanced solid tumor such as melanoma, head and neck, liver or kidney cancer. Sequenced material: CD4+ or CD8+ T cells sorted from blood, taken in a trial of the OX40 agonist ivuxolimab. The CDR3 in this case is CASSPGLAGWEQYF. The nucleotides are TGTGCCAGCAGCCCGGGACTAGCGGGGTGGGAGCAGTACTTC.